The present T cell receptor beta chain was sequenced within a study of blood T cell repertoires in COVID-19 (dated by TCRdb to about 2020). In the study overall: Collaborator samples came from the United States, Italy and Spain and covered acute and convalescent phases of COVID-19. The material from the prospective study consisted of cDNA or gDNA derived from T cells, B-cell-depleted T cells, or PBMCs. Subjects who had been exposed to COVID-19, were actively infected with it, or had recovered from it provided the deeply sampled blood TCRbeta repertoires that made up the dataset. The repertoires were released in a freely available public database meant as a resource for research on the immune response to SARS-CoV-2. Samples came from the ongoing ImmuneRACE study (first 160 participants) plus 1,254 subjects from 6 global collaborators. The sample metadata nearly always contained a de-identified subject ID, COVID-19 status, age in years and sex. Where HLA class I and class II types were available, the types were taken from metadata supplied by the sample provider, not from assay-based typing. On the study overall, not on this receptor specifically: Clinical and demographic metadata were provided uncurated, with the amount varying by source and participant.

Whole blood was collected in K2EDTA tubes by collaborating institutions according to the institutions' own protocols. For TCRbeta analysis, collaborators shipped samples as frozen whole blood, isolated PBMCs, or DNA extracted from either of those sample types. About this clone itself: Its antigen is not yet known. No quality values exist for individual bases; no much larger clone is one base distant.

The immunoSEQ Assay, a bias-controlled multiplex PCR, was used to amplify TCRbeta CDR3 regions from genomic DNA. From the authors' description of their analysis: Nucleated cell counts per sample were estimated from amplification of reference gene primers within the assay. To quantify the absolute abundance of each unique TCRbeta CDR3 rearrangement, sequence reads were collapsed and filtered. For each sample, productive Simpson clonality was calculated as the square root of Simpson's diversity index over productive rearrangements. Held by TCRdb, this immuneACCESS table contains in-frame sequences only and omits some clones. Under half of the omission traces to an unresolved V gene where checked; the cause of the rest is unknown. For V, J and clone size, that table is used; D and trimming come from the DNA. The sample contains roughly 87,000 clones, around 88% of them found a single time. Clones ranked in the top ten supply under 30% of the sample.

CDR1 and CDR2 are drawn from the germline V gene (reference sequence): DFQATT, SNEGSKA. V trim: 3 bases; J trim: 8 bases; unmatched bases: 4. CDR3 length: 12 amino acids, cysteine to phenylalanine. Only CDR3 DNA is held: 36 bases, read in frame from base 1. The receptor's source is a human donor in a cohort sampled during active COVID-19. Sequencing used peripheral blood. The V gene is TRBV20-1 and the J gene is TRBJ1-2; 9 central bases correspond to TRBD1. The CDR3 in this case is CSASRQGVGYTF. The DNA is TGCAGTGCTAGTAGACAGGGGGTCGGCTACACCTTC.